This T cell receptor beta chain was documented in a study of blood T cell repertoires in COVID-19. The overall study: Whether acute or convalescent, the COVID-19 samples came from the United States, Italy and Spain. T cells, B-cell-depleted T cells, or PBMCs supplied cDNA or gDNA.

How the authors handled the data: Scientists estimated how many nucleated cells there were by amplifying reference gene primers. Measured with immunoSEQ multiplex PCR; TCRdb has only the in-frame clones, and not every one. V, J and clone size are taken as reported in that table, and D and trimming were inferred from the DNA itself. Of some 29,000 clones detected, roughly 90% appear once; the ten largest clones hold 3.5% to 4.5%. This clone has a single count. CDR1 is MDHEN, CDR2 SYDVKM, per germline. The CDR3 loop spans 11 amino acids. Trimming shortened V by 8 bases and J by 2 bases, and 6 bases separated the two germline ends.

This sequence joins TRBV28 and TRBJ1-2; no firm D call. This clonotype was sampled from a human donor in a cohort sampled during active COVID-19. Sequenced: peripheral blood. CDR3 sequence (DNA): TGTGCCAGCCACGAGAACTATGGCTACACCTTC. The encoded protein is CASHENYGYTF.